A single sample is the source of the 13 T cell receptor beta chains below, sequenced in a study of control samples from healthy donors and cancer patients. TCRdb keeps only in-frame clones here, not all; method: immunoSEQ multiplex PCR. The top ten clones hold about 3.7% of a sample with over 85,000 clones, 88% of them seen once. Sequencing was performed on PBMCs. All receptors derive from a woman aged 55-75 years with lung cancer.

This clone came up a few times. DNA for the CDR3: TGTGCCAGCAGCCTCGGGACTAGCGGGAGGCGACTGGGTGATGAGCAGTTCTTC. This gives the protein CASSLGTSGRRLGDEQFF. This chain connects TRBV9 to TRBJ2-1; TRBD2 matches 15 bases. CDR3 size: 18 residues. V shed 4 bases, J shed 8 bases, and the junction held 13 bases outside the gene matches. Germline V gene lookup returns CDR1 SGDLS and CDR2 YYNGEE.

The gene calls are TRBV12-3 or TRBV12-4 and TRBJ2-1, with D maybe TRBD2 (5 bases). There are 13 residues in the CDR3. The V end lost 5 bases, the J end lost 8 bases, and 13 bases lay between the germline ends. CDR3 DNA: TGTGCCAGCAGTCCCGGACTGGTCCATGAGCAGTTCTTC. This sequence encodes CASSPGLVHEQFF.

This rearrangement joins TRBV5-1 to TRBJ2-7; 9 bases agree with TRBD1. V gave up 5 bases and J gave up 7 bases; unmatched junction bases: 10. This CDR3 contains 14 residues. Germline loops: CDR1 SGHRS, CDR2 YFSETQ. The DNA of the CDR3 is TGCGCCAGCAGAAAGGGAACAGGGGGCGCGGAGCAGTACTTC. Protein product: CASRKGTGGAEQYF.

The chain uses TRBV7-3 and TRBJ1-1; D call uncertain. The length of the CDR3 is 14 residues. The V gene lost 0 bases and the J gene lost 5 bases, with 10 bases spanning the gap. Germline V gives CDR1 SGHTA, CDR2 FQGTGA. CDR3 DNA: TGTGCCAGCAGCTTAACGGGTCTCGGGACTGAAGCTTTCTTT. This sequence encodes CASSLTGLGTEAFF.

The chain combines TRBV18 with TRBJ2-1, with D possibly TRBD2 on 5 matching bases. Germline V gene sequence: CDR1 KGHSH, CDR2 LQKENI. V lost 0 bases and J lost 1, with 13 bases in between. The CDR3 has 17 amino acids. CDR3 nucleotides: TGTGCCAGCTCACCACCTGGGCGGGTTTTATCCTACAATGAGCAGTTCTTC. It encodes CASSPPGRVLSYNEQFF.

In this sample, this clone turned up a few times. The V call is TRBV9, the J call TRBJ1-5, with unresolved D. V dropped 0 bases and J dropped 1 base, with 2 bases sitting between them. This CDR3 spans 13 amino acids. Germline assignment: CDR1 SGDLS and CDR2 YYNGEE. The chain's CDR3 is CASSVGSNQPQHF. CDR3 nucleotides: TGTGCCAGCAGCGTAGGCAGCAATCAGCCCCAGCATTTT.

The V and J genes are TRBV29-1 and TRBJ2-1, with 7 bases that match TRBD1. The CDR3 runs to 16 residues. In germline, CDR1 is SQVTM, CDR2 ANQGSEA. The V segment lost 4 bases and the J segment 0 bases; nucleotides outside the gene matches: 9. CDR3 residues: CSVAATGESSYNEQFF. The CDR3 DNA sequence: TGCAGCGTTGCAGCCACAGGGGAGAGCTCCTACAATGAGCAGTTCTTC.

This clone has just one count. This sequence joins TRBV19 and TRBJ2-6, with TRBD2 matching over 9 bases. The CDR3 runs to 16 residues. J lost 7 bases, V lost 0 bases, and 4 bases had no gene match. Germline assignment: CDR1 LNHDA and CDR2 SQIVND (reference sequence). The CDR3: CASSIDTTSGANVLTF. The DNA for the CDR3 is TGTGCCAGTAGTATAGATACGACTAGCGGAGCCAACGTCCTGACTTTC. Looking up the rest from reference TRBV19 and TRBJ2-6 gives the full variable domain: DGGITQSPKYLFRKEGQNVTLSCEQNLNHDAMYWYRQDPGQGLRLIYYSQIVNDFQKGDIAEGYSVSREKKESFPLTVTSAQKNPTAFYLCASSIDTTSGANVLTFGAGSRLTVL.

This chain links TRBV5-1 with TRBJ2-7; D might be TRBD2 (5 bases). This CDR3 is 14 amino acids long. V shed 4 bases and J shed 0 bases, with 11 bases lying between them. The germline V gene has CDR1 SGHRS and CDR2 YFSETQ. The CDR3 DNA reads TGCGCCAGCAGCGTAACTAGTTCCTCCTACGAGCAGTACTTC. Translation gives CASSVTSSSYEQYF.

The chain carries TRBV11-3 and TRBJ2-7; D might be TRBD1 (5 bases). Germline CDR1 is SGHNT and CDR2 is YENEEA. This CDR3 spans 14 amino acids. Trimming pared 5 bases from V and 3 bases from J, leaving 14 bases between. The CDR3 sequence is CASSPQGIVYEQYF. The CDR3 DNA reads as TGTGCCAGCAGCCCCCAGGGAATCGTCTACGAGCAGTACTTC.

The rearrangement links TRBV4-3 to TRBJ1-2, with no clear D. CDR1 and CDR2 from the germline V gene are LGHNA and YSLEER. The CDR3 runs 13 residues. Trimming shortened V by 0 bases and J by 6 bases, and 8 bases separated the two germline ends. CDR3 nucleotide sequence: TGCGCCAGCAGCCAAGATGGAGCGAATGGCTACACCTTC. Encoded protein: CASSQDGANGYTF.

The genes are TRBV27 and TRBJ2-7, with 7 positions matching TRBD1. From germline, CDR1 is MNHEY and CDR2 SMNVEV (reference sequence). V dropped 6 bases and J dropped 2; count of bases not matched to a gene: 10. This CDR3 is built from 15 residues. In nucleotides, the CDR3 is TGTGCCAGCAGACGGACAGGCCACACCACCTACGAGCAGTACTTC. Translated, it gives CASRRTGHTTYEQYF.

V usage is TRBV5-5 and J usage is TRBJ1-2, with D unresolved. Trimming cost V 3 bases and J 8 bases, with 17 bases left between them. The CDR3 runs 14 residues. Germline V gives CDR1 SGHKS, CDR2 YYEKEE (reference sequence). The CDR3: CASSSPHGLQGYTF. As DNA, the CDR3 is TGTGCCAGCAGCTCCCCGCATGGGTTGCAGGGCTACACCTTC.